A single sample gave rise to the 20 T cell receptor beta chains below, sequenced in a study of CD8+ T cells in alopecia areata. Extraction of RNA preceded its reverse transcription into cDNA, which served as the sequencing template. Here immunoSEQ multiplex PCR was the method, and the copy in TCRdb shows in-frame clones only, minus some. In the table there are 95,000 to 120,000 clones, 56% of which are singletons. Treatment given: oral pan-JAK inhibitor, 5-10 mg twice daily. The sample consisted of CD4+ T cells sorted from blood, taken at week 24, from a patient treated with tofacitinib. These receptors were obtained from a human donor with alopecia areata.

V gene TRBV5-6 combines with J gene TRBJ1-1; D is uncertain. Germline CDR1 SGHDT, CDR2 YYEEEE. The V end was cut by 3 bases, the J end by 6 bases, with 24 bases between. The CDR3 is made up of 17 amino acids. The CDR3: CASSSWLTQRKDPEAFF. CDR3 nucleotides: TGTGCCAGCAGCTCCTGGTTGACCCAAAGAAAGGACCCTGAAGCTTTCTTT.

This chain connects TRBV4-1 to TRBJ1-2; 8 bases align to TRBD1. Trimming removed 1 base from V and 3 bases from J; junction bases left unmatched: 4. The CDR3 spans 15 residues. Looked up from germline, CDR1 is MGHRA and CDR2 is YSYEKL. The CDR3 loop reads CASSQVSTGDYGYTF. The CDR3 nucleotides read TGCGCCAGCAGCCAAGTCTCGACAGGGGACTATGGCTACACCTTC.

The chain is built from TRBV6-1 and TRBJ2-1, with 7 bases aligning to TRBD2. Germline loops: CDR1 MNHNS, CDR2 SASEGT. The CDR3 extends over 14 amino acids. With 1 base clipped from V and 9 bases from J, the junction kept 6 bases outside the gene matches. CDR3 DNA: TGTGCCAGCAGTGAAGTTGGGAGGGTCCTTGAGCAGTTCTTC. As protein: CASSEVGRVLEQFF.

The V call is TRBV6-5, the J call TRBJ1-2; D is possibly TRBD1 (6 bases). CDR1 and CDR2 from the germline V gene are MNHEY and SVGAGI. The CDR3 runs 16 residues. The ends were cut back, 0 bases at V and 4 bases at J, with 15 bases in the middle. The CDR3 region has the DNA TGTGCCAGCAGTTACTCCGGGACAACCGCCTCCTATGGCTACACCTTC. Translating it yields CASSYSGTTASYGYTF.

The chain employs TRBV7-9 and TRBJ1-6; D unresolved. Per the germline V gene, CDR1 is SEHNR and CDR2 is FQNEAQ (reference sequence). V was shortened by 1 base and J by 7 bases, with 8 bases between the two germline ends. The CDR3 totals 14 residues. CDR3 DNA sequence: TGTGCCAGCAGCTTAGAACAGCACAATTCACCCCTCCACTTT. Translated, it gives CASSLEQHNSPLHF.

This clone was observed a few times. CDR3 in amino acids: CASSYDGIEAFF. The CDR3 DNA is TGTGCCAGCAGCTACGACGGAATCGAAGCTTTCTTT. V gene TRBV7-2 combines with J gene TRBJ1-1, with no clear D. The CDR3 is 12 amino acids. The V gene lost 4 bases and the J gene lost 8 bases, with 11 bases spanning the gap. CDR1 is SGHTA and CDR2 is FQGNSA in the germline V gene.

The chain employs TRBV30 and TRBJ1-5; D gene ambiguous. The germline V gene encodes CDR1 GTSNPN and CDR2 SVGIG (reference sequence). Trimming left V 2 bases short and J 6 bases short, with 11 bases between. CDR3 length: 13 amino acids. The CDR3 reads CAWSRARGQPQHF. As DNA, the CDR3 is TGTGCCTGGAGTAGGGCCCGAGGTCAGCCCCAGCATTTT.

V and J are TRBV4-3 and TRBJ2-3; D possibly corresponds to TRBD2 (5 bases). Looked up from germline, CDR1 is LGHNA and CDR2 is YSLEER. The V end was cut by 0 bases, the J end by 1 base, with 11 bases between. This CDR3 spans 16 amino acids. The chain's CDR3 is CASSQDTSGGTDTQYF. In DNA, the CDR3 is TGCGCCAGCAGCCAAGATACAAGCGGAGGCACAGATACGCAGTATTTT.

This chain links TRBV28 with TRBJ1-6; the D gene is possibly TRBD1 (5 bases). Germline V gene data show CDR1 as MDHEN and CDR2 as SYDVKM. V shed 6 bases and J shed 7 bases, with 16 bases lying between them. The CDR3 has 15 amino acids. As DNA, the CDR3 is TGTGCCAGCAGACAAATACAGGAGGACAATTCACCCCTCCACTTT. Translating gives CASRQIQEDNSPLHF.

This clone was recorded only once. Other nucleotide sequences from this sample produce the same CDR3. The chain joins TRBV30 to TRBJ2-3; D gene unclear. V gave up 0 bases and J gave up 4 bases, with 5 bases separating them. Looked up from germline, CDR1 is GTSNPN and CDR2 is SVGIG (reference sequence). The CDR3 extends over 12 amino acids. The CDR3 protein is CAWSVNADTQYF. DNA for the CDR3: TGTGCCTGGAGTGTAAACGCAGATACGCAGTATTTT.

The chain has TRBV5-1 and TRBJ1-2; D not resolved. The CDR3 consists of 13 residues. Germline values: CDR1 SGHRS, CDR2 YFSETQ. The ends were cut back, 2 bases at V and 6 bases at J, with 11 bases in the middle. The CDR3, as DNA: TGCGCCAGCAGCTTCGTAGGAGAAGATGGCTACACCTTC. Translating gives CASSFVGEDGYTF.

J is TRBJ2-3 and V is TRBV18; unclear D gene. Deletions cut 1 base from V and 3 bases from J, with 2 bases between. This CDR3 is 12 amino acids long. The germline V gene has CDR1 KGHSH and CDR2 LQKENI. CDR3 sequence: CASSPRTDTQYF. The CDR3 nucleotides are TGTGCCAGCTCACCACGGACAGATACGCAGTATTTT.

V usage is TRBV7-2 and J usage is TRBJ2-7, with no clear D. Trimming shortened V by 0 bases and J by 5 bases, and 8 bases separated the two germline ends. The CDR3 has 13 residues. Germline V gene sequence: CDR1 SGHTA, CDR2 FQGNSA. The CDR3 bases are TGTGCCAGCAGCTTAGCGAGGTATGACGAGCAGTACTTC. Translated, it gives CASSLARYDEQYF.

This clone was seen once. The CDR3 here is CASSLVRGRFNSPLHF. The CDR3 nucleotides read TGTGCCAGCAGCTTAGTCAGGGGGCGATTTAATTCACCCCTCCACTTT. The V and J genes are TRBV7-9 and TRBJ1-6, with TRBD1 matching 8 bases. CDR1 and CDR2 (germline): SEHNR, FQNEAQ (reference sequence). The CDR3 loop spans 16 amino acids. Unmatched junction bases numbered 5, after V lost 1 base and J lost 6 bases.

This clone appeared a single time. The genes are TRBV4-3 and TRBJ1-4; D call uncertain. The CDR3 has 15 amino acids. CDR1 and CDR2 (germline): LGHNA, YSLEER. Trimming cost V 0 bases and J 0 bases, with 5 bases left between them. CDR3 amino acids: CASSQDFATNEKLFF. CDR3 DNA: TGCGCCAGCAGCCAAGACTTTGCAACTAATGAAAAACTGTTTTTT.

V and J are TRBV5-4 and TRBJ2-5; TRBD1 is a possible D gene (6 bases). Germline V lookup: CDR1 SGHNT, CDR2 YYREEE (reference sequence). V was cut by 0 bases and J by 4 bases, with 10 bases left in between. CDR3 length: 14 residues. CDR3 amino acids: CASSLGWGRETQYF. The CDR3 DNA sequence: TGTGCCAGCAGCTTGGGTTGGGGGCGAGAGACCCAGTACTTC. Filled out from reference TRBV5-4 and TRBJ2-5, the complete variable domain reads ETGVTQSPTHLIKTRGQQVTLRCSSQSGHNTVSWYQQALGQGPQFIFQYYREEENGRGNFPPRFSGLQFPNYSSELNVNALELDDSALYLCASSLGWGRETQYFGPGTRLLVL.

The rearrangement joins TRBV30 to TRBJ1-1; maybe TRBD1 (6 bases). Germline lookup yields CDR1 GTSNPN and CDR2 SVGIG (reference sequence). With 0 bases removed from V and 4 bases from J, the gap between germline ends came to 12 bases. This CDR3 has 14 residues. CDR3 in amino acids: CAWSVNRASTEAFF. DNA for the CDR3: TGTGCCTGGAGTGTAAACAGGGCAAGCACTGAAGCTTTCTTT.

The rearrangement joins TRBV11-2 to TRBJ2-5; 7 bases match TRBD2. This CDR3 spans 15 amino acids. Germline loops: CDR1 SGHAT, CDR2 FQNNGV. J lost 2 bases, V lost 1 base, and 4 bases had no gene match. The DNA for the CDR3 is TGTGCCAGCAGCTTAGGAGGGACTATGCAAGAGACCCAGTACTTC. Translation: CASSLGGTMQETQYF.

This chain's CDR3 is CAIQKGNSNQPQHF. CDR3 nucleotides: TGTGCCATACAGAAAGGGAATAGCAATCAGCCCCAGCATTTT. V gene TRBV28 combines with J gene TRBJ1-5; D not resolved. Looked up from germline, CDR1 is MDHEN and CDR2 is SYDVKM. The V end was cut by 10 bases, the J end by 0 bases, with 13 bases between. The CDR3 extends over 14 amino acids.

V usage is TRBV4-3 and J usage is TRBJ1-1, with a weak D call TRBD1 (5 bases). This CDR3 region has 13 residues. Between the trimmed V and J ends, which lost 1 base and 6 bases, there was a span of 9 bases. Germline loops: CDR1 LGHNA, CDR2 YSLEER. In DNA form, the CDR3 reads TGCGCCAGCAGCCAAGGTGGAGGGGCTGAAGCTTTCTTT. Its translation is CASSQGGGAEAFF.